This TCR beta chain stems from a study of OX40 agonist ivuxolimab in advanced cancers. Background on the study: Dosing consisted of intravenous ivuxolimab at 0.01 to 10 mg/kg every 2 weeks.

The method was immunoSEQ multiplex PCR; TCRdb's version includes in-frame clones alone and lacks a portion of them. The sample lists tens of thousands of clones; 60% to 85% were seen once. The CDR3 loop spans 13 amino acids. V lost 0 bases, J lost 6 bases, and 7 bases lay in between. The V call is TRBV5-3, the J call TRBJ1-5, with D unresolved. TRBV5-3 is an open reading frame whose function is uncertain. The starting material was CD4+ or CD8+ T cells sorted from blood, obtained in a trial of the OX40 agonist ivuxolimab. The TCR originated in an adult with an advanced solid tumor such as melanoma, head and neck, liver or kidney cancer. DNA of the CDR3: TGTGCCAGAAGCTTGGCCGGGTTTCAGCCCCAGCATTTT. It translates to CARSLAGFQPQHF.